This paragraph covers one T cell receptor (beta chain) sequence. Its antigen is not known. The sample belongs to a study of CD8+ T cells in alopecia areata. Points from the study as a whole: Treatment with tofacitinib significantly lowered scalp clonality and reduced expanded CD8+ clones among the top 100.

The sequencing template was cDNA reverse transcribed from extracted RNA. TCRdb's table, derived via immunoSEQ multiplex PCR, lists solely in-frame clones and lacks some. Here the sample spans about 140,000 clones, more than 85% being singletons. The V gene lost 0 bases and the J gene lost 5 bases, with 8 bases spanning the gap. The germline gives CDR1 ENHRY, CDR2 SYGVKD. The CDR3 contains 14 residues. As for treatment: oral pan-JAK inhibitor, 5-10 mg twice daily. The chain couples TRBV10-3 to TRBJ2-1; D not certain. Sequencing was performed on CD8+ T cells sorted from blood, taken at week 4, from a patient treated with tofacitinib. The clonotype originates from a human donor with alopecia areata. The CDR3 loop is CAISESGLNNEQFF. The CDR3 region has the DNA TGTGCCATCAGTGAGTCGGGTCTAAACAATGAGCAGTTCTTC.